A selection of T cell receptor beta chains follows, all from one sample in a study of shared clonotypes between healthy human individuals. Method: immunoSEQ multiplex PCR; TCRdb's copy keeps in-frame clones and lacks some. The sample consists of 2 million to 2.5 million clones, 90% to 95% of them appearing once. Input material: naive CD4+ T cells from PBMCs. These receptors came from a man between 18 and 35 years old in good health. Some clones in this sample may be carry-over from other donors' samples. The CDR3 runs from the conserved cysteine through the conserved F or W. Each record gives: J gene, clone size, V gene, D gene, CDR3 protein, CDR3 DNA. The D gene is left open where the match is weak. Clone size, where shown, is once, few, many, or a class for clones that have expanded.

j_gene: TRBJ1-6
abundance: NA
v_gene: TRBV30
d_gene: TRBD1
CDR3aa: CASEQGRDSPLHF
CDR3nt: TGTGCCTCCGAACAGGGGCGTGATTCACCCCTCCACTTT

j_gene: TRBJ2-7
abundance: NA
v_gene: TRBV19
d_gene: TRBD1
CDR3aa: CASSISGQGTYEQYF
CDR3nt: TGTGCCAGTAGTATATCGGGACAGGGAACCTACGAGCAGTACTTC

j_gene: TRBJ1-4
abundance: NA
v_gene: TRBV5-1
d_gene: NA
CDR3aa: CASSLLGQGVEKLFF
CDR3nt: TGCGCCAGCAGCTTGCTCGGGCAGGGAGTCGAAAAACTGTTTTTT

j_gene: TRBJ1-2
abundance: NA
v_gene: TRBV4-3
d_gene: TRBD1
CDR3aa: CASSSRGDYGYTF
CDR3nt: TGCGCCAGCAGCAGCAGGGGGGACTATGGCTACACCTTC

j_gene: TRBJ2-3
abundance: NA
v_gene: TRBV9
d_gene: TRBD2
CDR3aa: CASSNPRGTSGPPSGTDTQYF
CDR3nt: TGTGCCAGCAGCAACCCCCGTGGAACTAGCGGACCCCCCAGTGGTACAGATACGCAGTATTTT

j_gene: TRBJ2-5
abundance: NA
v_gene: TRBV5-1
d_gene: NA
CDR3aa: CASSLNSLGETQYF
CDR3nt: TGCGCCAGCAGCTTGAACAGCTTGGGGGAGACCCAGTACTTC

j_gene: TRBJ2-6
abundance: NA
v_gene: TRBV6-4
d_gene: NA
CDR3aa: CASSERADSGANVLTF
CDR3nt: TGTGCCAGCAGTGAGAGAGCGGACTCTGGGGCCAACGTCCTGACTTTC

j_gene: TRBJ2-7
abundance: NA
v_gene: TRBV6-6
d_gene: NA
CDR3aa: CASSNSQVPLDEQYF
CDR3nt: TGTGCCAGCAGTAACTCACAGGTCCCCTTGGACGAGCAGTACTTC

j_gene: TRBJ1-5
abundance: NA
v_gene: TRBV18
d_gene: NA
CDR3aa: CASSPPGLRINQPQHF
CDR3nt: TGTGCCAGCTCACCACCCGGTTTAAGGATCAATCAGCCCCAGCATTTT

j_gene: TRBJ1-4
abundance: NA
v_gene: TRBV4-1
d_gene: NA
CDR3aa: CASSLPSEKLFF
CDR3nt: TGCGCCAGCAGCCTACCGAGTGAAAAACTGTTTTTT

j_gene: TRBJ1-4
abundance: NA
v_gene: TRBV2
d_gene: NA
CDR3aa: CASKGEKLFF
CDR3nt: TGTGCCAGCAAAGGCGAAAAACTGTTTTTT

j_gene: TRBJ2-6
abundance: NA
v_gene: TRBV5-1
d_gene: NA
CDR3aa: CASSLVGRMSGANVLTF
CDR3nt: TGCGCCAGCAGCTTGGTGGGCAGGATGTCTGGGGCCAACGTCCTGACTTTC

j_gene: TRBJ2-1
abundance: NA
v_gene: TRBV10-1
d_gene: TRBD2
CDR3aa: CASSETGTSGTRSSYNEQFF
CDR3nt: TGCGCCAGCAGTGAGACCGGAACTAGCGGGACGCGAAGCTCCTACAATGAGCAGTTCTTC

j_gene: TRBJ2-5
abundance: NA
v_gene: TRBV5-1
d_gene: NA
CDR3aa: CASAPGGPGETQYF
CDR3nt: TGCGCCAGCGCCCCGGGGGGCCCAGGGGAGACCCAGTACTTC

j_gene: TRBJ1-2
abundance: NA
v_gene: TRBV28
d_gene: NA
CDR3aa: CASSLGQLYGYTF
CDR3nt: TGTGCCAGCAGTTTAGGACAGCTTTATGGCTACACCTTC

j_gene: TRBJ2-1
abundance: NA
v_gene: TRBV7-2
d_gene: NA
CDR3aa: CASSLGMTAYNEQFF
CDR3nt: TGTGCCAGCAGCCTGGGGATGACAGCCTACAATGAGCAGTTCTTC

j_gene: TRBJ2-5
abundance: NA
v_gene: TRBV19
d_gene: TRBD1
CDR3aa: CASRDRGRGQETQYF
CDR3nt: TGTGCCAGTAGAGACAGGGGTCGGGGCCAAGAGACCCAGTACTTC

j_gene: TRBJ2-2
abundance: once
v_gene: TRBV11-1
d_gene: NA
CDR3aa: CASSLEPLDGELFF
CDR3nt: TGTGCCAGCAGCCTAGAACCCCTCGACGGGGAGCTGTTTTTT

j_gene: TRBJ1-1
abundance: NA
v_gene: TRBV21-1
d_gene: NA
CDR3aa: CASSAVFGHRVHQNTEAFF
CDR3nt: TGTGCCAGCAGCGCTGTATTTGGGCACCGAGTTCATCAGAACACTGAAGCTTTCTTT

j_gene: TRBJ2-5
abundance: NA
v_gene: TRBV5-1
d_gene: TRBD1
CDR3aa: CASSLGDRETQYF
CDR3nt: TGCGCCAGCAGCTTGGGGGACAGGGAGACCCAGTACTTC

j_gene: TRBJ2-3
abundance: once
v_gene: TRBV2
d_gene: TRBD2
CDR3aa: CASSAEGRGGGTDTQYF
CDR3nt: TGTGCCAGCAGCGCGGAAGGGCGCGGGGGAGGTACAGATACGCAGTATTTT

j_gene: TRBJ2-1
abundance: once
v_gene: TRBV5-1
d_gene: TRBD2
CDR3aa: CASSGLAGLYNEQFF
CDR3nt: TGCGCCAGCAGTGGACTAGCGGGGCTTTACAATGAGCAGTTCTTC

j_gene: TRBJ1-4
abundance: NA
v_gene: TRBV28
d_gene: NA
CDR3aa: CASSDSGSGRREKLFF
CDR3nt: TGTGCCAGCAGTGACTCGGGGTCAGGGCGTCGTGAAAAACTGTTTTTT

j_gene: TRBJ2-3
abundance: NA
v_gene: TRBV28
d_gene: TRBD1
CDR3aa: CASQTGGAGTDTQYF
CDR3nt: TGTGCCAGTCAGACAGGGGGCGCTGGGACAGATACGCAGTATTTT

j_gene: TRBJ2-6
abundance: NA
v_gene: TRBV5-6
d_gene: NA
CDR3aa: CASSLAFNSRLGANVLTF
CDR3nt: TGTGCCAGCAGCTTGGCCTTCAACAGCCGTTTGGGGGCCAACGTCCTGACTTTC

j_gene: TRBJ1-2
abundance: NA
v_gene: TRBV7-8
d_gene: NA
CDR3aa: CASSTSVYGYTF
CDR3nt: TGTGCCAGCAGTACCTCGGTCTATGGCTACACCTTC

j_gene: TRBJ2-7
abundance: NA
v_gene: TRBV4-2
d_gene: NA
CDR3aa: CASSQGQPFWGLGDYEQYF
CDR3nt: TGTGCCAGCAGCCAAGGACAACCGTTCTGGGGACTTGGAGATTACGAGCAGTACTTC

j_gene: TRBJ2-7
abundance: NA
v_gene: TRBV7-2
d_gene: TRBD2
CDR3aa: CASSRYRAGGGYEQYF
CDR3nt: TGTGCCAGCAGCCGTTACAGGGCGGGAGGCGGCTACGAGCAGTACTTC

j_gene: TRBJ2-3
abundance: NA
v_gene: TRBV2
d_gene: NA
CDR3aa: CASSQAGTDTQYF
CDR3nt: TGTGCCAGCAGTCAAGCGGGCACAGATACGCAGTATTTT

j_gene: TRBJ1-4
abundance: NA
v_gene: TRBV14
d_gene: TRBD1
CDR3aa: CASSLHRGQTNEKLFF
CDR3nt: TGTGCCAGCAGCCTCCACAGGGGGCAGACTAATGAAAAACTGTTTTTT

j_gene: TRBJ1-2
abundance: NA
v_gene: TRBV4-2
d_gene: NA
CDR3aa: CASSPTTVSNYGYTF
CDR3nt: TGTGCCAGCAGCCCGACGACAGTCTCTAACTATGGCTACACCTTC

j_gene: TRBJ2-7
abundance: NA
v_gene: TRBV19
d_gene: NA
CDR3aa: CASSPPGPGEQYF
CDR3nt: TGTGCCAGTAGTCCCCCGGGGCCGGGGGAGCAGTACTTC

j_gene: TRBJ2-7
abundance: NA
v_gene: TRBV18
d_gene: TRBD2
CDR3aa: CASSPSSGAFYEQYF
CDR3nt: TGTGCCAGCTCACCCTCTAGCGGAGCCTTCTACGAGCAGTACTTC

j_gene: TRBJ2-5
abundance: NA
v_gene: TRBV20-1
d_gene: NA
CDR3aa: CSARDVGTQYF
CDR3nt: TGCAGTGCTAGAGATGTCGGGACCCAGTACTTC

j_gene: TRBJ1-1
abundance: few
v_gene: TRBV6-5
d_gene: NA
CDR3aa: CASTKGRNTEAFF
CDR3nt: TGTGCCAGCACCAAAGGGAGGAACACTGAAGCTTTCTTT

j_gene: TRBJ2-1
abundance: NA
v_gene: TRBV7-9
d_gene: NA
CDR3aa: CASSSWAGDEQFF
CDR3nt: TGTGCCAGCAGCTCCTGGGCCGGGGATGAGCAGTTCTTC

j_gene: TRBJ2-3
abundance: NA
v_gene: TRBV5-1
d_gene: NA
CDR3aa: CASSLDGSTDTQYF
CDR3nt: TGCGCCAGCAGCTTGGATGGAAGCACAGATACGCAGTATTTT

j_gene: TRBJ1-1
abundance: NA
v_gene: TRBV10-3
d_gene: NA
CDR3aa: CATRGGGANTEAFF
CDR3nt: TGTGCCACCCGGGGAGGCGGGGCTAACACTGAAGCTTTCTTT

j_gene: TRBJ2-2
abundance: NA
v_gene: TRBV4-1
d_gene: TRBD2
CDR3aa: CASSLRTSGNTGELFF
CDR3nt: TGCGCCAGCAGCCTAAGGACTAGCGGGAACACCGGGGAGCTGTTTTTT

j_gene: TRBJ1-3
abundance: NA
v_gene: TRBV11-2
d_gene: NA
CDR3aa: CASSSWGASGNTIYF
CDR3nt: TGTGCCAGCAGCTCTTGGGGGGCCTCTGGAAACACCATATATTTT

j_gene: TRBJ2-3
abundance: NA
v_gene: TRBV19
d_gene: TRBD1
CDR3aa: CASRRQGAGDTQYF
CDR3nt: TGTGCCAGTAGGCGACAGGGGGCAGGGGATACGCAGTATTTT